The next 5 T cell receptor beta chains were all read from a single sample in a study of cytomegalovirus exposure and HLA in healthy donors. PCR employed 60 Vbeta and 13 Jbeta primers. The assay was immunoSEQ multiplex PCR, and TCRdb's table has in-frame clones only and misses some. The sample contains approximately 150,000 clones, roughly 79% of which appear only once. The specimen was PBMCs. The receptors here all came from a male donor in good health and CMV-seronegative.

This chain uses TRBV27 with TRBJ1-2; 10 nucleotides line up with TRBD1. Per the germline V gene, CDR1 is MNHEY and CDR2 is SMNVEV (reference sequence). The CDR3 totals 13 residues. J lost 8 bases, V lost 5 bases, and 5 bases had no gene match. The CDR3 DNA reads TGTGCCAGCAGTGGGGACAGGGGCCGCGGCTACACCTTC. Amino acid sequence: CASSGDRGRGYTF.

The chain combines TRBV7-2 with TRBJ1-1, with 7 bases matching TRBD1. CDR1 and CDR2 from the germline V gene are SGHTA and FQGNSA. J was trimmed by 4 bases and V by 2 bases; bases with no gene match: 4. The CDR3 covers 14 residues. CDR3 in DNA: TGTGCCAGCAGCTTACTGACAGGGCTCACTGAAGCTTTCTTT. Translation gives CASSLLTGLTEAFF.

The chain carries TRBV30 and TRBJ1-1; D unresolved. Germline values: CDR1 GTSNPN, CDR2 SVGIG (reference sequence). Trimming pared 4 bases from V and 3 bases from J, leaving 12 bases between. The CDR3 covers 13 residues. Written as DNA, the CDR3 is TGTGCCTGGACCGAACGACGGGACACTGAAGCTTTCTTT. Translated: CAWTERRDTEAFF. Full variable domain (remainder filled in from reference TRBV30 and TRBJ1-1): SQTIHQWPATLVQPVGSPLSLECTVEGTSNPNLYWYRQAAGRGLQLLFYSVGIGQISSEVPQNLSASRPQDRQFILSSKKLLLSDSGFYLCAWTERRDTEAFFGQGTRLTVV.

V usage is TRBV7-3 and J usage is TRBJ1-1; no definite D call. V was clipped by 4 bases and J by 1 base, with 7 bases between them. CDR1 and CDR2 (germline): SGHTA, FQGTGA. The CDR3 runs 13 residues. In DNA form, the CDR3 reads TGTGCCAGCAGCTCGAGCGGGAACACTGAAGCTTTCTTT. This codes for CASSSSGNTEAFF.

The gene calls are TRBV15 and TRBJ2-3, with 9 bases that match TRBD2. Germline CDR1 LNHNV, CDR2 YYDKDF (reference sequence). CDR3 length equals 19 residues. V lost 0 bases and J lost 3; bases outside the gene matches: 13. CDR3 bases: TGTGCCACCAGCAGAGATGGCGGGCGACTAGCGGATTTGACAGATACGCAGTATTTT. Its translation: CATSRDGGRLADLTDTQYF.